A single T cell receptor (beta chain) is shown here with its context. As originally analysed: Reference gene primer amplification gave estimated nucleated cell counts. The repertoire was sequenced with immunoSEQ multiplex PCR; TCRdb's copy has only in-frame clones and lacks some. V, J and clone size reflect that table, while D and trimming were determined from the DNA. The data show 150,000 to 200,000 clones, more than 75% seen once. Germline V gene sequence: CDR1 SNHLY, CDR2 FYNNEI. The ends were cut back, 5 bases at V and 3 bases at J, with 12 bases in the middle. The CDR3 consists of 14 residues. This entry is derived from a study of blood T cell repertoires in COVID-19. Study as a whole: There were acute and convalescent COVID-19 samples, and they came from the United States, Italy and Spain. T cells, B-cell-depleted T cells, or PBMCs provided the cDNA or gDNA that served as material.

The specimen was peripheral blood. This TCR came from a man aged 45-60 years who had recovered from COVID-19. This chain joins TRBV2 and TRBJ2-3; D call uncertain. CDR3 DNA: TGTGCCAGCAGTTTTACCATCGGGACAGATACGCAGTATTTT. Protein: CASSFTIGTDTQYF. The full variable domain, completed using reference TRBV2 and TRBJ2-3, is EPEVTQTPSHQVTQMGQEVILRCVPISNHLYFYWYRQILGQKVEFLVSFYNNEISEKSEIFDDQFSVERPDGSNFTLKIRSTKLEDSAMYFCASSFTIGTDTQYFGPGTRLTVL.